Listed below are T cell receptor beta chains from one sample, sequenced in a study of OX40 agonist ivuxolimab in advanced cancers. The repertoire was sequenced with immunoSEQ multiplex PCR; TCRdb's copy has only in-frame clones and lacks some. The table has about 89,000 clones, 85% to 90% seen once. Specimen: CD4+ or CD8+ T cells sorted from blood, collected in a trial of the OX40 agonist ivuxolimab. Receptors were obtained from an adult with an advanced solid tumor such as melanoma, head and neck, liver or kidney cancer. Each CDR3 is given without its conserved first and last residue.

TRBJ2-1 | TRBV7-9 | ASSQGQLDEQF
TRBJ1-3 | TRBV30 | ALDRMGNTIY
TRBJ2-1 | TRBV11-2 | ASSLDGSSYNEQF
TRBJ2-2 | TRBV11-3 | ASGGRTGNTGELF
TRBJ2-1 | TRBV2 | ASSARDRTGEQF
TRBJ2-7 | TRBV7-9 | ASSREILAGGYRRYEQY
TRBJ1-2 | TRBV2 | ASSEGTGGYGYT
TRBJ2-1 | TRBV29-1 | SVERSNEQF
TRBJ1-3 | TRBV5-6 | ASSWDSSSGNTIY
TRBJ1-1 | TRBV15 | ATSRNLQGTGNTEAF
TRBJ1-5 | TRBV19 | ASSIVGPANSNQPQH
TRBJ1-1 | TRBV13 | ASVPRQGTEAF
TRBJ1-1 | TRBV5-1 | ASSLISVQVNTEAF
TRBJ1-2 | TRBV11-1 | ASSLGVTNYGYT
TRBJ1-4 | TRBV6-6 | ASIRQQNEKLF
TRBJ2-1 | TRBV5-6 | ASSSVLSSGYFNEQF
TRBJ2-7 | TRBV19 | ASPRAKY
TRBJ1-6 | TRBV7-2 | ASSLGWQANSPLH
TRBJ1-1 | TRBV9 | ASSVGQGGTEAF
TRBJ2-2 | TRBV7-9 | ASSLGQGNTGELF
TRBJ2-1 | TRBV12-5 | ASAEDRDNEQF
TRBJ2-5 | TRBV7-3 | ASSLNSQETQY
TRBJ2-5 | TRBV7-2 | ASSQGATGEQY
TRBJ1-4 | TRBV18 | ASSPGGRNEKLF
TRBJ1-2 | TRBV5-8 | ASSFQGGAYYGYT
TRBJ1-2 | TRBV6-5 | ASSYVWGTNGYT
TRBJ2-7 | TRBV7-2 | ASSLAGGTYYEQY
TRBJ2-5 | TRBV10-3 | ATQLTSGGSRETQY
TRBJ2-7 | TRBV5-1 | ASSLENIPQGSEQY
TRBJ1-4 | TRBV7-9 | ASNPGTGDEKLF
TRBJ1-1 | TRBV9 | ASSARDNTEAF
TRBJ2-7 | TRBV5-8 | ASTRDSYEQY
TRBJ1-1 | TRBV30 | AWSLRAGANTEAF
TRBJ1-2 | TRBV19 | ASSLRDGLLNYGYT
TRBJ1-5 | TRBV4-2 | ASSQSDAGSSNQPQH
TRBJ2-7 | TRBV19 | ASSRGQLYEQY
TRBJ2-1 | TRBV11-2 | ASSLRGEEQF
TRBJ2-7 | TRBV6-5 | ASQKGLYEQY
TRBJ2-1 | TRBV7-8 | ASSLGSSLQF
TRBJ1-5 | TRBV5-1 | ASSLQGTQPQH
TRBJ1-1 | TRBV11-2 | ASSPQAGLNTEAF
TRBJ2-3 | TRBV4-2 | ASSQADTQY
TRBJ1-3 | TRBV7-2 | ASSLSGFGNTIY